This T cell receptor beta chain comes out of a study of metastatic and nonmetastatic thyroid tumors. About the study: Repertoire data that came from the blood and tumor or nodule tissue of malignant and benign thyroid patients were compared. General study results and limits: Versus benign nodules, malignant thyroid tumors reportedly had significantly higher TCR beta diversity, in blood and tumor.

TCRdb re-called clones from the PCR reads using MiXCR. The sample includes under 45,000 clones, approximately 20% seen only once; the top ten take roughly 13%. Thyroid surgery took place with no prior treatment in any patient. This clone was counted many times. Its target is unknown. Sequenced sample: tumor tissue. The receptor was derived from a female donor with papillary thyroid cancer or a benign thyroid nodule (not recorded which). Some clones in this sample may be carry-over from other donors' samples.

The CDR3 spells CASTSDGTYYGYTF. For the CDR3, the DNA is TGTGCCAGCACCTCGGACGGGACGTACTATGGCTACACCTTC. The chain uses TRBV6-1 and TRBJ1-2, with D perhaps TRBD1 (5 bases). Germline CDR1 reads MNHNS; CDR2 reads SASEGT. V lost 7 bases and J 3 bases, leaving 15 bases between the germline ends. The CDR3 spans 14 residues.